What follows is one T cell receptor (beta chain) and its context. Its antigen remains unidentified. Base qualities are missing; no much larger clone stands one base away. The record originates from a study of cytomegalovirus exposure and HLA in healthy donors (dated by TCRdb to about 2017). Regarding the study in general: An earlier analysis of approximately 640 of the donors reported more than 250 Gb of sequence data and about 100 million unique TCR beta sequences from 150 million to 200 million T cells. An early release covering some 640 HLA-typed donors comprised approximately 300 gigabases of sequencing data and approximately 80 million unique TCR sequences. Of the 398 genotyped donors, over 80% were placed in the genetic ancestry cluster associated with self-reported Caucasian donors. The aim of the study was to test whether cataloging public T cell receptors could identify signatures of past pathogen exposure. The study profiled the T cell repertoires of around 700 subjects by immunosequencing and related them to cytomegalovirus serostatus. Besides the first cohort of roughly 660 subjects, a separate validation cohort made up of 120 or so different subjects was used. High-throughput TCR immunosequencing, statistical association of individual TCRs with disease status, and machine learning were combined to predict cytomegalovirus infection status. A later analysis re-analyzed previously published TCR beta repertoires from roughly 690 donors and added high-resolution HLA genotyping to study TCR occurrence patterns. The later analysis used no new phenotypic data to find candidate immune exposures, relying instead on TCR beta sequences and their occurrence across donors. An earlier analysis of nearly 600 of the donors applied high-throughput TCR beta sequencing to assess whether each TCR beta V gene segment acted as functional or pseudogenic. Alongside the repertoire data, information on donor age, sex, ethnicity and CMV serostatus was compiled. In a later genetic analysis, genome-wide SNP genotypes for about 55% of the roughly 670 donors were used, and that subset was treated as a discovery cohort. Every discovery cohort repertoire had been produced on one sequencing platform. HLA typing included class I and class II loci at four-digit resolution. Typing coverage varied by locus: 629-630 donors for A, B, C, DRB1 and DQB1; 522 for DQA1; some 610 for DPA1; approximately 490 for DPB1. Because of strong linkage in the cohort, roughly five DR-DQ haplotypes were treated as single units for association and clustering. Among some 400 genotyped donors of the cohort, an average of around 240,000 unique TCR beta nucleotide sequences were sequenced per donor, around a sixth of them non-productive. What the study reported, not specific to this receptor: V-gene and J-gene trimming of TCR beta chains was associated with a missense DCLRE1C variant in a later genetic analysis, and the association was replicated in an independent cohort. The sequencing pipeline was judged likely to have produced a cluster of highly shared sequence variants as a technical artifact. Because counts were too low, about 15 rarely observed V segments, including chromosome 9 orphons, were left out of the earlier analysis of over 550 of the donors. Because some donors lacked HLA typing at each locus, the association tests relied only on the typed subset. Most TCR sequences were observed very rarely across donors, whereas some public TCRs were present in many individuals. Correlated functional status among segregating V segments might reflect linkage disequilibrium, but an unknown experimental factor could not be ruled out. Assigning TCR associations to individual alleles was difficult when HLA alleles, especially DR and DQ, strongly co-occurred. In a later analysis, the rate of TCR association differed among HLA loci, with DRB1 alleles having the most associated TCRs and HLA-C alleles having the fewest. The classifier was reported to diagnose cytomegalovirus status with high specificity and sensitivity in both the original and validation cohorts. The presence/absence analyses assumed that sequencing depth was roughly uniform across donors, and that assumption may not be true. Several of the top co-occurrence clusters appeared to be linked to parvovirus B19, influenza, CMV and Epstein-Barr virus, according to a later analysis. In a later analysis, most CMV-associated TCR beta chains were found to appear HLA-restricted, with HLA associations seemingly driven largely by CMV exposure. A later genetic analysis reported fewer N-insertions in productive TCRs among donors in an Asian-associated ancestry cluster than the roughly 690-donor mean. This cohort had only TCR beta chains sequenced, and the lack of alpha or paired-chain data limited which features could be detected. Broadly in line with IMGT annotations, most TCR beta V segments showed up in productive rearrangements about 90% or about 30% of the time in an earlier analysis of several hundred of the donors. It was suggested by the authors that the approach could potentially be generalized to other disease states and immunological phenotypes. In a later analysis, HLA-associated TCR beta chains showed more clonal expansion and lower generation probabilities than non-associated chains that were equally common. Because the 87-base-pair reads could not distinguish some IMGT-functional V segments, including TRBV6-2 and TRBV6-3, those segments were excluded. In vitro tests confirmed that three of the cytomegalovirus-associated TCR beta chains recognize cytomegalovirus antigens. In a later analysis, around 17,000 TCR beta sequences were associated with specific HLA alleles at a false discovery rate of 0.05. A further reported finding was that TCR beta sequences accurately predicted the HLA-A and HLA-B alleles for most subjects in the first cohort. The study listed 150 to 200 TCR beta chains as associated with cytomegalovirus. Immune exposure information for the cohort was limited to CMV serostatus.

Library preparation was by the immunoSEQ multiplex PCR assay. The multiplex PCR relied on a mix of 60 forward primers for TCR Vbeta segments and 13 reverse primers for TCR Jbeta segments. Amplification of the CDR3 region of rearranged TCR beta genes was performed with a multiplex PCR assay on genomic DNA. The Illumina HiSeq System was used to sequence the amplified TCR beta libraries as 87-base-pair reads. The original pipeline was this. A later analysis tallied 75 million to 85 million unique TCR beta chains across the 700 or so repertoires, and about 12 million of those chains were shared by two or more donors. Raw reads were error-corrected and collapsed into unique sequences by a nearest-neighbor algorithm in which closely related sequences were merged to remove PCR and sequencing errors. Alignment of CDR3 sequences to IMGT reference sequences was used to assign V, D and J gene segments. For a sequence to be retained, a match of at least six nucleotides was required to both a V gene segment and a J gene segment. Rearrangements were classified as productive when the CDR3 lacked stop codons and remained in frame with V and J, and all other rearrangements were classified as non-productive. CDR3 was defined according to IMGT convention as the region running from the second conserved V-encoded cysteine to the conserved J-encoded phenylalanine. In an earlier analysis of approximately 590 of the donors, sequences lacking an unambiguous match to a single V gene segment were excluded. In an earlier analysis of about 590 of the donors, a V segment was called functional when productive rearrangements were above 56.7%, and segregating when the standard deviation between donors exceeded 5%. To diagnose cytomegalovirus status from the catalog of TCR beta chain sequences, a statistical classification framework was built. A later analysis assigned V and J genes by comparing TCR nucleotide sequences with IMGT/GENE-DB human TR gene sequences. Using the TCRdist pipeline, a later analysis assigned CDR3 sequences along with most-parsimonious VDJ recombination scenarios. A later analysis defined each TCR beta chain by its CDR3 amino acid sequence plus V-gene family, and excluded reads lacking a unique V-gene family. To address suspected cross-contamination and a sequencing artifact, a later analysis removed roughly 640 highly shared, low-generation-probability nucleotide sequences. A later analysis calculated a clonal expansion index for each public chain from normalized within-repertoire ranks of inferred template counts. In a later analysis, generation probabilities were computed with a VDJ recombination model fitted to out-of-frame rearrangements, and the resulting probabilities were checked against IGoR. A later analysis scored TCR-TCR, TCR-HLA and TCR-CMV co-occurrence with hypergeometric tests, applying a repertoire-size bias correction to TCR pairs. A later analysis estimated false discovery rates by permuting HLA or CMV assignments 20 times. In a later analysis, co-occurring TCRs were grouped using DBSCAN, and TCRdist sequence similarity was added for clustering within HLA-allele-positive subsets. Repertoires with fewer than 30,000 or more than 120,000 public chains were left out of co-occurrence clustering, as were several repertoires with anomalous nucleotide sharing. The clones in this table, taken by TCRdb from immuneACCESS, are in-frame only. Not every clone is retained; where verified, under half of the shortfall comes from an unresolved V gene, and the cause of the rest is unknown. D and trimming were read from the DNA, whereas the V and J calls and clone size are those reported in that table. Counted in this sample were some 190,000 clones; more than 60% of them appeared once. Roughly 1.5% of the sample is in the top ten clones.

The cohort was made up of 500 to 800 healthy bone marrow donors. All cohort members were sampled while nominally healthy, although unrecorded immune exposures were likely present. The donor was CMV seronegative and was included in the group of hundreds of seronegative cohort members. Every donor gave a peripheral blood sample, and the peripheral blood mononuclear cells from that sample were used for TCR beta sequencing. The Qiagen DNeasy Blood Extraction Kit was used to extract genomic DNA from the blood cell samples. The germline V gene yields SGHAT for CDR1 and FQNNGV for CDR2. The cysteine opens and the phenylalanine closes a CDR3 of 15 amino acids. Left in the record is the CDR3 DNA by itself, 45 bases read in frame from the first base. The germline ends are 8 bases apart after V is trimmed by 1 base and J by 4 bases.

The V and J segments used are TRBV11-2 and TRBJ1-6; the D gene is not confidently resolved. The sample taken for sequencing was PBMCs. The sequence was collected from a man younger than 30 in good health and CMV-seronegative. The CDR3 amino acid sequence is: CASSLVSPYNSPLHF. The bases are TGTGCCAGCAGCTTAGTTAGTCCTTATAATTCACCCCTCCACTTT.